Below, 20 T cell receptor beta chains from the same sample are listed, as sequenced in a study of blood T cell repertoires in COVID-19. The table came from immunoSEQ multiplex PCR; TCRdb's copy has only in-frame clones and leaves some out. The top ten hold approximately 10% of the sample, which has 190,000 or so clones, 87% seen once. The material sequenced was PBMCs or T cells enriched from blood (not recorded which). The receptors were gathered from a man between 18 and 35 years old with acute COVID-19.

The chain links TRBV27 to TRBJ2-2; possibly TRBD1 for D (6 bases). Germline V gene data show CDR1 as MNHEY and CDR2 as SMNVEV (reference sequence). The length of the CDR3 is 19 residues. The V end was cut by 3 bases, the J end by 9 bases, with 29 bases between. The CDR3 DNA reads as TGTGCCAGCAGTTTCTTTCGACAGGTTGGAGGATTAGGGACCCGGGAGCTGTTTTTT. This sequence encodes CASSFFRQVGGLGTRELFF.

The chain has TRBV28 and TRBJ1-5; a weak D match, TRBD1 (6 bases). There are 13 residues in the CDR3. Germline CDR1 MDHEN, CDR2 SYDVKM. The V end lost 7 bases, the J end lost 6 bases, and 13 bases lay between the germline ends. CDR3 DNA: TGTGCCAGCACGGGGGGGGCAGGTCAGCCCCAGCATTTT. Protein sequence: CASTGGAGQPQHF. The entire variable domain, with the rest obtained from reference TRBV28 and TRBJ1-5, is as follows: DVKVTQSSRYLVKRTGEKVFLECVQDMDHENMFWYRQDPGLGLRLIYFSYDVKMKEKGDIPEGYSVSREKKERFSLILESASTNQTSMYLCASTGGAGQPQHFGDGTRLSIL.

In DNA form, the CDR3 reads TGTGCCTGGACCAGGGGAAGGACAGATACGCAGTATTTT. Amino acids: CAWTRGRTDTQYF. The chain has TRBV30 and TRBJ2-3, with D possibly TRBD1 on 6 matching bases. Trimming stripped 4 bases from V and 3 bases from J, with 11 bases between. This CDR3 has 13 residues. Germline-derived CDR1 and CDR2 are GTSNPN and SVGIG (reference sequence).

This clone occurred a few times. DNA for the CDR3: TGTGCCTGGAGCCAGACAGAGAATGAAAAACTGTTTTTT. Amino acid sequence: CAWSQTENEKLFF. The rearrangement joins TRBV30 to TRBJ1-4; perhaps TRBD1 as D (5 bases). Per the germline V gene, CDR1 is GTSNPN and CDR2 is SVGIG (reference sequence). The CDR3 contains 13 residues. Deletions cut 3 bases from V and 5 bases from J, with 10 bases between.

The chain has TRBV27 and TRBJ2-3; 11 bases align to TRBD2. The V segment lost 10 bases and the J segment 1 base; nucleotides outside the gene matches: 7. The CDR3 contains 15 residues. In germline, CDR1 is MNHEY, CDR2 SMNVEV (reference sequence). CDR3 residues: CATAPGLAGTDTQYF. DNA for the CDR3: TGTGCCACCGCACCGGGACTAGCGGGCACAGATACGCAGTATTTT.

This sequence joins TRBV6-4 and TRBJ2-2, with TRBD2 as a possible D gene (5 bases). Germline values: CDR1 MRHNA, CDR2 SNTAGT. CDR3 size: 13 residues. Trimming took 4 bases from V and 2 from J, leaving 5 bases between them. As DNA, the CDR3 is TGTGCCAGCAGTGGGACTAACACCGGGGAGCTGTTTTTT. It translates to CASSGTNTGELFF.

J is TRBJ1-1 and V is TRBV19, with TRBD1 as a possible D gene (5 bases). CDR1 and CDR2 from the germline V gene are LNHDA and SQIVND (reference sequence). The length of the CDR3 is 17 residues. V lost 2 bases and J 0 bases, leaving 16 bases between the germline ends. DNA for the CDR3: TGTGCCAGTAGTATACCCGAAAGGGGTGCTTTGAACACTGAAGCTTTCTTT. Translated: CASSIPERGALNTEAFF.

The count of this clone is one. The genes are TRBV7-9 and TRBJ2-7; 7 bases map to TRBD1. This CDR3 region has 16 residues. J was trimmed by 0 bases and V by 1 base; bases with no gene match: 6. Germline V gene data show CDR1 as SEHNR and CDR2 as FQNEAQ (reference sequence). Written as DNA, the CDR3 is TGTGCCAGCAGCTTAGGCGCAGGGGGTTACTCCTACGAGCAGTACTTC. It translates to CASSLGAGGYSYEQYF.

This clone has just one count. This chain joins TRBV7-9 and TRBJ2-7; unclear D gene. The V gene's germline CDR1 is SEHNR and CDR2 FQNEAQ (reference sequence). Trimming left V 0 bases short and J 0 bases short, with 9 bases between. This CDR3 has 15 amino acids. In DNA, the CDR3 is TGTGCCAGCAGCTTAGCGGCGGTGAGCTCCTACGAGCAGTACTTC. Translating it yields CASSLAAVSSYEQYF.

The chain carries TRBV27 and TRBJ1-2; TRBD1 matches 7 bases. Germline CDR1 reads MNHEY; CDR2 reads SMNVEV (reference sequence). Germline trimming cut 5 bases from V and 5 bases from J; bases unmatched to any gene: 11. The CDR3 loop spans 15 amino acids. CDR3 region: CASSQNTGAEYGYTF. CDR3 coding DNA: TGTGCCAGCAGTCAAAATACAGGGGCGGAATATGGCTACACCTTC.

The CDR3 spells CASSYMTVMNTEAFF. The CDR3 nucleotides are TGTGCCAGCAGTTATATGACAGTCATGAACACTGAAGCTTTCTTT. The chain employs TRBV28 and TRBJ1-1; a weak D match, TRBD1 (5 bases). Germline V gene data show CDR1 as MDHEN and CDR2 as SYDVKM. The V end was cut by 4 bases, the J end by 0 bases, with 12 bases between. The CDR3 runs to 15 residues.

The chain joins TRBV13 to TRBJ2-7, with TRBD2 matching over 11 bases. The CDR3 is made up of 15 amino acids. Germline V gene lookup returns CDR1 PRHDT and CDR2 FYEKMQ (reference sequence). With 5 bases clipped from V and 4 bases from J, the junction kept 7 bases outside the gene matches. In DNA form, the CDR3 reads TGTGCCAGCAGCATAACTAGCGGGAGAGTGTACGAGCAGTACTTC. It yields the protein CASSITSGRVYEQYF. The full variable domain, its missing parts supplied by reference TRBV13 and TRBJ2-7, is AAGVIQSPRHLIKEKRETATLKCYPIPRHDTVYWYQQGPGQDPQFLISFYEKMQSDKGSIPDRFSAQQFSDYHSELNMSSLELGDSALYFCASSITSGRVYEQYFGPGTRLTVT.

This clone was seen only a few times. This rearrangement joins TRBV10-3 to TRBJ2-7; 12 bases line up with TRBD1. The CDR3 is made up of 15 amino acids. The V gene's germline CDR1 is ENHRY and CDR2 SYGVKD. Trimming at V came to 4 bases and at J to 4 bases, leaving 5 bases not matched to a gene. The CDR3 here is CAISVSGQGAYEQYF. The CDR3 DNA sequence: TGTGCCATCAGTGTCTCGGGACAGGGGGCTTACGAGCAGTACTTC.

The CDR3 protein is CASSQGPTEQYF. DNA of the CDR3: TGTGCCAGCAGCCAGGGCCCCACGGAGCAGTACTTC. This chain connects TRBV11-2 to TRBJ2-7, with TRBD1 as a possible D gene (5 bases). V lost 5 bases and J lost 7, with 12 bases in between. This CDR3 has 12 amino acids. From germline, CDR1 is SGHAT and CDR2 FQNNGV.

The rearrangement links TRBV12-5 to TRBJ2-7, with D unclear. CDR1 and CDR2 from the germline V gene are LGHNT and FRNRAP. V was cut by 0 bases and J by 6 bases, with 12 bases left in between. The CDR3 covers 14 residues. CDR3 protein: CASGLVYSSSEQYF. In nucleotides, the CDR3 is TGTGCTAGTGGTTTGGTATACTCAAGTAGCGAGCAGTACTTC. The entire variable domain, with the rest obtained from reference TRBV12-5 and TRBJ2-7, is as follows: DARVTQTPRHKVTEMGQEVTMRCQPILGHNTVFWYRQTMMQGLELLAYFRNRAPLDDSGMPKDRFSAEMPDATLATLKIQPSEPRDSAVYFCASGLVYSSSEQYFGPGTRLTVT.

The genes are TRBV5-1 and TRBJ2-1; 7 bases agree with TRBD2. Germline CDR1 is SGHRS and CDR2 is YFSETQ. The CDR3 covers 16 residues. With V trimmed by 1 base and J by 0 bases, 4 bases remained unmatched. The CDR3 coding sequence is TGCGCCAGCAGCTTGAGCGGGACGAGCTCCTACAATGAGCAGTTCTTC. Its protein is CASSLSGTSSYNEQFF.

The V gene is TRBV6-5, the J gene TRBJ2-3; maybe TRBD2 (5 bases). V shed 8 bases and J shed 8 bases, with 14 bases lying between them. CDR1 is MNHEY, CDR2 SVGAGI, per germline. The CDR3 consists of 12 residues. The CDR3, as DNA: TGTGCCAGCCTCCGGTCCCGGGGTACGCAGTATTTT. Residues: CASLRSRGTQYF.

The chain uses TRBV27 and TRBJ2-7; the match to TRBD1 covers 12 bases. V gave up 6 bases and J gave up 3 bases; unmatched junction bases: 6. Germline values: CDR1 MNHEY, CDR2 SMNVEV (reference sequence). The length of the CDR3 is 15 residues. The CDR3 DNA reads as TGTGCCAGCAGACACCGGGACAGGGGGCTCTACGAGCAGTACTTC. Translation: CASRHRDRGLYEQYF.

The count of this clone is one. CDR3 sequence (DNA): TGCGCCAGCAGCCAAGAGGACAGGGGAAACTATGGCTACACCTTC. It is translated as CASSQEDRGNYGYTF. V is TRBV4-1 and J is TRBJ1-2; 9 bases are shared with TRBD1. The length of the CDR3 is 15 residues. Trimming took 0 bases from V and 2 from J; bases not matched to a gene: 1. CDR1 is MGHRA and CDR2 is YSYEKL in the germline V gene.

J is TRBJ2-1 and V is TRBV2; TRBD2 agrees at 8 bases. Trimming removed 0 bases from V and 9 bases from J; junction bases left unmatched: 10. The CDR3 is 16 amino acids. The germline CDR1 and CDR2 sequences are SNHLY and FYNNEI. The CDR3 reads CASSEAVAGGSGEQFF. Written as DNA, the CDR3 is TGTGCCAGCAGTGAAGCGGTCGCGGGAGGATCCGGTGAGCAGTTCTTC.